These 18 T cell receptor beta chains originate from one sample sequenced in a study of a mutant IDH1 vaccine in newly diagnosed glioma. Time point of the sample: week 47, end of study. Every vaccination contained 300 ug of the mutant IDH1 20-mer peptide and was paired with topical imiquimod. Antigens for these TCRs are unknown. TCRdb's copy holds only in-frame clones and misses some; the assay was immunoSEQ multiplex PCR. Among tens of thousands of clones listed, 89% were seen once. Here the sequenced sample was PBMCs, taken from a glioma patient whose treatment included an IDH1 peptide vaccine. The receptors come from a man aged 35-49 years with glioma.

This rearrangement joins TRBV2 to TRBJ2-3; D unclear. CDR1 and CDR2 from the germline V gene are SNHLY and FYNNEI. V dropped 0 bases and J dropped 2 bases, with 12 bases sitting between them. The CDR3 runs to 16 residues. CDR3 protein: CASSEAWGAYTDTQYF. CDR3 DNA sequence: TGTGCCAGCAGTGAAGCCTGGGGTGCTTACACAGATACGCAGTATTTT. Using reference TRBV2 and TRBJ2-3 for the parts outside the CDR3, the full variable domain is EPEVTQTPSHQVTQMGQEVILRCVPISNHLYFYWYRQILGQKVEFLVSFYNNEISEKSEIFDDQFSVERPDGSNFTLKIRSTKLEDSAMYFCASSEAWGAYTDTQYFGPGTRLTVL.

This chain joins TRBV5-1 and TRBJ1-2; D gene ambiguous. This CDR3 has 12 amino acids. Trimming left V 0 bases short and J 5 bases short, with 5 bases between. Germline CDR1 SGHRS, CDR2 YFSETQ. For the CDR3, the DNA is TGCGCCAGCAGCTTGGAGCCATATGGCTACACCTTC. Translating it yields CASSLEPYGYTF.

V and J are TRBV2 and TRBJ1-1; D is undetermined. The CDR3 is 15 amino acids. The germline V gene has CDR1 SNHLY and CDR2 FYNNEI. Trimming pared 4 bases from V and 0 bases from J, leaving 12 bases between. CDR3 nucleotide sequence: TGTGCCAGCAGTGTAGGCAGACTTTTGAACACTGAAGCTTTCTTT. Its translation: CASSVGRLLNTEAFF.

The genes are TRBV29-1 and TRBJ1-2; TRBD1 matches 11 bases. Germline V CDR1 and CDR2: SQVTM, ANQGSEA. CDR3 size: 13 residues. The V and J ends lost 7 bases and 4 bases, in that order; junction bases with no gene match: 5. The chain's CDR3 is CSGTGGLGYGYTF. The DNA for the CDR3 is TGCAGCGGGACAGGGGGCTTGGGCTATGGCTACACCTTC.

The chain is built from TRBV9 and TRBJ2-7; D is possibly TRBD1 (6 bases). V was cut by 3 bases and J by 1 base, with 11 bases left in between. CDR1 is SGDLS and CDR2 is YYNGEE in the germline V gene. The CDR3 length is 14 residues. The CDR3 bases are TGTGCCAGCAGCGCAGGGGTTAGTTCCTACGAGCAGTACTTC. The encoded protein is CASSAGVSSYEQYF.

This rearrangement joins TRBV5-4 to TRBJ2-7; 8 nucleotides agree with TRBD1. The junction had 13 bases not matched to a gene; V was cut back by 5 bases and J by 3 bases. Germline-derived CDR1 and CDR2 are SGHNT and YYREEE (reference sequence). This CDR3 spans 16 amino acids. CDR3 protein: CASRPAGGAGNYEQYF. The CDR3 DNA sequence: TGTGCCAGCAGACCCGCAGGGGGCGCAGGGAACTACGAGCAGTACTTC.

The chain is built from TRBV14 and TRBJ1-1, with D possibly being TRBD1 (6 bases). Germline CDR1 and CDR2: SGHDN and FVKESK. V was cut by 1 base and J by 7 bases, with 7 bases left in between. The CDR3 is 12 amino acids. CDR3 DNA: TGTGCCAGCAGCCAAGGGACAGTTGAAGCTTTCTTT. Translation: CASSQGTVEAFF.

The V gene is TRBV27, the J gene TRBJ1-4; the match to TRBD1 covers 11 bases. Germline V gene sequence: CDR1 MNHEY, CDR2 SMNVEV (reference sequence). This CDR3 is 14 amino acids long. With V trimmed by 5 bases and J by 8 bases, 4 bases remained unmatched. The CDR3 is CASSQGQGGEKLFF. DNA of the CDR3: TGTGCCAGCAGTCAGGGACAGGGGGGCGAAAAACTGTTTTTT. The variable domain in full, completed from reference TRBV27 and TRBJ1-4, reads EAQVTQNPRYLITVTGKKLTVTCSQNMNHEYMSWYRQDPGLGLRQIYYSMNVEVTDKGDVPEGYKVSRKEKRNFPLILESPSPNQTSLYFCASSQGQGGEKLFFGSGTQLSVL.

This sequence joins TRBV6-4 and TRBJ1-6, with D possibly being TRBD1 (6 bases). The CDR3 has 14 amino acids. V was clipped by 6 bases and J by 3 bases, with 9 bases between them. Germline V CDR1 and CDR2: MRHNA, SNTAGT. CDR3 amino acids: CASSLQGYNSPLHF. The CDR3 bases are TGTGCCAGCAGCCTACAGGGCTATAATTCACCCCTCCACTTT.

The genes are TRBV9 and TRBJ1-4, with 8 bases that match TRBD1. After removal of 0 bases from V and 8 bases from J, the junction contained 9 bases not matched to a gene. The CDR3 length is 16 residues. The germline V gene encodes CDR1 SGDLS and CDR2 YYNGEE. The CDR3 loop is CASSVGLTGAQEKLFF. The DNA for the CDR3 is TGTGCCAGCAGCGTAGGACTGACAGGGGCCCAGGAAAAACTGTTTTTT.

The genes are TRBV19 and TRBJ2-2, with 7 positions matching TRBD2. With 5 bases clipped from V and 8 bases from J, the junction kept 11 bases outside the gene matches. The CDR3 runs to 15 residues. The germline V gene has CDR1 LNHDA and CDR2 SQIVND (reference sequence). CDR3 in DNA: TGTGCCAGTAGTCCGGGACTACAGCCCCCTGGGGAGCTGTTTTTT. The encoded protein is CASSPGLQPPGELFF.

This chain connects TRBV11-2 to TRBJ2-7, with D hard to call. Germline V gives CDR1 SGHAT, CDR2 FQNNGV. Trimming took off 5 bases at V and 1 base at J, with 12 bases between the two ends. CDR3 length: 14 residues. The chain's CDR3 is CASSRHQASYEQYV. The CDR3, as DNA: TGTGCCAGCAGCCGCCACCAGGCGTCCTACGAGCAGTACGTC.

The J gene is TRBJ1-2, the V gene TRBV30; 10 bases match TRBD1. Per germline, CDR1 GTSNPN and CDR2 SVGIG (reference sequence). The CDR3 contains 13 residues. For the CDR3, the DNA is TGTGTAATAGCGGACAGGGGGGACTATGGCTACACCTTC. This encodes CVIADRGDYGYTF.

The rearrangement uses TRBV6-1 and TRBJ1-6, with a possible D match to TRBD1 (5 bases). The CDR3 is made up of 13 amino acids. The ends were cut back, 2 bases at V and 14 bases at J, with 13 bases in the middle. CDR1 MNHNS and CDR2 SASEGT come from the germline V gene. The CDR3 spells CASSESQGRTLHF. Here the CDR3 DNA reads TGTGCCAGCAGTGAATCCCAGGGACGGACCCTCCACTTT.

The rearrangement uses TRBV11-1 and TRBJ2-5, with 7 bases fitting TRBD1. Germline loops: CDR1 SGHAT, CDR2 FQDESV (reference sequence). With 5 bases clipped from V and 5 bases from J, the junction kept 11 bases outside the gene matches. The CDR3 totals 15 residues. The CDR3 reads CASSREGAGGETQYF. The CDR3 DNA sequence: TGTGCCAGCAGCCGCGAGGGGGCGGGTGGGGAGACCCAGTACTTC.

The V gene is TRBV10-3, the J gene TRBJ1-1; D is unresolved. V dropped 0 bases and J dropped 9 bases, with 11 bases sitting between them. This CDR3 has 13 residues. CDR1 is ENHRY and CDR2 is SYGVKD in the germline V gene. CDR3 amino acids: CAISESGRWKAFF. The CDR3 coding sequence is TGTGCCATCAGTGAGTCGGGTCGGTGGAAAGCTTTCTTT.

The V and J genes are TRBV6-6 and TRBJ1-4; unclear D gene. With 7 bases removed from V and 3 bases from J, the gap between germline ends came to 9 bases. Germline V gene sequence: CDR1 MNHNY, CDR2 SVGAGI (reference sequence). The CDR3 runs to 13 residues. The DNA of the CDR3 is TGTGCCAGCACCCCCCGGTCTAATGAAAAACTGTTTTTT. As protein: CASTPRSNEKLFF.

The CDR3: CASSELGGQGAWETQYF. The CDR3 nucleotides are TGTGCCAGCAGTGAACTCGGAGGGCAGGGGGCCTGGGAGACCCAGTACTTC. The chain carries TRBV6-1 and TRBJ2-5; TRBD1 agrees at 8 bases. Trimming removed 2 bases from V and 5 bases from J; junction bases left unmatched: 13. This CDR3 is built from 17 residues. From germline, CDR1 is MNHNS and CDR2 SASEGT.